This TCR beta chain was found in a study of cytomegalovirus exposure and HLA in healthy donors. A multiplex PCR was run with 60 Vbeta primers and 13 Jbeta primers. Profiled with immunoSEQ multiplex PCR; TCRdb holds only in-frame clones, not every one. The sample holds about 130,000 clones, approximately 70% seen once. Source material: PBMCs. The receptor's source is a human donor in good health.

The DNA for the CDR3 is TGTGCCAGCGGGTTGGGACTAGCGGGAGTCAATGAGCAGTTCTTC. Amino acids: CASGLGLAGVNEQFF. This chain connects TRBV2 to TRBJ2-1, with TRBD2 matching over 14 bases. The J segment lost 6 bases and the V segment lost 8 bases, leaving 6 bases of the junction unmatched. This CDR3 contains 15 residues. CDR1 and CDR2 from the germline V gene are SNHLY and FYNNEI. The full variable domain, in which reference TRBV2 and TRBJ2-1 provide the parts outside the CDR3, is EPEVTQTPSHQVTQMGQEVILRCVPISNHLYFYWYRQILGQKVEFLVSFYNNEISEKSEIFDDQFSVERPDGSNFTLKIRSTKLEDSAMYFCASGLGLAGVNEQFFGPGTRLTVL.